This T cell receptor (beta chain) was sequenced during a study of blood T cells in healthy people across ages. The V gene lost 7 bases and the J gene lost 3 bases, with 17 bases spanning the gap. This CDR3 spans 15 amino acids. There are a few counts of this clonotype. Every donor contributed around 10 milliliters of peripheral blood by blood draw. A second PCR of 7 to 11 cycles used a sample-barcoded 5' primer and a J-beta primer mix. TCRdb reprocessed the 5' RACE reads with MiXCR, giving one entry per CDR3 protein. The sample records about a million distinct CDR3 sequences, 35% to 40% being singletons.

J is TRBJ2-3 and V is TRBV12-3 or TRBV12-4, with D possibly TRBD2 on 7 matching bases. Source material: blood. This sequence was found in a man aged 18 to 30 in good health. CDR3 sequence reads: CASKVAGDITDTQYF. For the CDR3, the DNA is TGTGCCAGCAAGGTGGCGGGGGACATAACAGATACGCAGTATTTT.